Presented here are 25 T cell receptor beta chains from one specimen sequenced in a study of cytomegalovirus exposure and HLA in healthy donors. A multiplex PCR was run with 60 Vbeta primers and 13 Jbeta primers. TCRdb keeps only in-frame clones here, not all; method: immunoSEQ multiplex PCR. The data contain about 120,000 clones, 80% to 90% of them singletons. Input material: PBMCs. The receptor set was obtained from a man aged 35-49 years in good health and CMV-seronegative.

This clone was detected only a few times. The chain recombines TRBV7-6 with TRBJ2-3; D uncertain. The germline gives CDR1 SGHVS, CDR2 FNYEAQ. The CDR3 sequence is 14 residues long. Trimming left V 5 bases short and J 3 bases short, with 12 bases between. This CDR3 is CASSASTRTDTQYF. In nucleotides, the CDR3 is TGTGCCAGCAGCGCAAGTACACGTACAGATACGCAGTATTTT.

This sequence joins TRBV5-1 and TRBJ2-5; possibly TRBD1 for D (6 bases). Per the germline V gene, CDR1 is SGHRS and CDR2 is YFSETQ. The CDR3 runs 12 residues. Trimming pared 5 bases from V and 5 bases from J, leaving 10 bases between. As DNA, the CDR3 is TGCGCCAGCAGGGACAGCGAGGAGACCCAGTACTTC. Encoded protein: CASRDSEETQYF.

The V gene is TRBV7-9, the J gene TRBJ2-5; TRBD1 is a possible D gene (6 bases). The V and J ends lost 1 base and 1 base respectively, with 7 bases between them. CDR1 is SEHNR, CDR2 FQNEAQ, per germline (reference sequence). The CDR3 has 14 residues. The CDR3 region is CASSLGQVQETQYF. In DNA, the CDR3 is TGTGCCAGCAGCTTAGGACAGGTCCAAGAGACCCAGTACTTC. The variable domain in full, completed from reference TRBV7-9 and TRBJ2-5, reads DTGVSQNPRHKITKRGQNVTFRCDPISEHNRLYWYRQTLGQGPEFLTYFQNEAQLEKSRLLSDRFSAERPKGSFSTLEIQRTEQGDSAMYLCASSLGQVQETQYFGPGTRLLVL.

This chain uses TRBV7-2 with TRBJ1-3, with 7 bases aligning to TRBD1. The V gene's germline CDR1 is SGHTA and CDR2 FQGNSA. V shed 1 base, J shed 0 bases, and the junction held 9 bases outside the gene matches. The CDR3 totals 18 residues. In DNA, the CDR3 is TGTGCCAGCAGCTTAGGGAGGACAGGTTCACGCTCTGGAAACACCATATATTTT. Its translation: CASSLGRTGSRSGNTIYF.

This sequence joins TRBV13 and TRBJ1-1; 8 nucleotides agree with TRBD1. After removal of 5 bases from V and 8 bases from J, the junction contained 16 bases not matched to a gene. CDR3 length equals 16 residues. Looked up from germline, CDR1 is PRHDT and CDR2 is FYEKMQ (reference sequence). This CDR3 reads CASSRTLNSRTGEAFF. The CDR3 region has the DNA TGTGCCAGCAGCCGTACTCTAAATTCGCGGACAGGGGAAGCTTTCTTT.

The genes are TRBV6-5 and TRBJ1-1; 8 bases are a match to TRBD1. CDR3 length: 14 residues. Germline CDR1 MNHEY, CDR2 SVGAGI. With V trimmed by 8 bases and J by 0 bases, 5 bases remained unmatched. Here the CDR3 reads CASSWDRLNTEAFF. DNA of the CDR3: TGTGCCAGCTCCTGGGACAGGTTGAACACTGAAGCTTTCTTT.

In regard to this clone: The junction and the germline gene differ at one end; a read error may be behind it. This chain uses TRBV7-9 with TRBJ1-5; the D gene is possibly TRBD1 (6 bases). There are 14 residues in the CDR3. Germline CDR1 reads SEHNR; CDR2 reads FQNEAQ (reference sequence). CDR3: CSSSLGGVWQPQHF. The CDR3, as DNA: TGTTCCAGCAGCTTAGGGGGGGTTTGGCAGCCCCAGCATTTT.

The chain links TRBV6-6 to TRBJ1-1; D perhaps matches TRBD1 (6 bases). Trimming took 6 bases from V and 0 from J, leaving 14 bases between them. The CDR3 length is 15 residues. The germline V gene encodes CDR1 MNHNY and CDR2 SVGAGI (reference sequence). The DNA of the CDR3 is TGTGCCAGCAGCGCGCGAGACAGGTTGAACACTGAAGCTTTCTTT. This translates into CASSARDRLNTEAFF.

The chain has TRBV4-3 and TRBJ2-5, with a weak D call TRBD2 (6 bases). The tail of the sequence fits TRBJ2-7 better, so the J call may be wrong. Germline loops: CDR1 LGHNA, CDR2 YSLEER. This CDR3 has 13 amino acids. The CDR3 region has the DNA TGCGCCAGCAGCCCGGGGGAATCCTACGAGCAGTACTTC. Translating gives CASSPGESYEQYF.

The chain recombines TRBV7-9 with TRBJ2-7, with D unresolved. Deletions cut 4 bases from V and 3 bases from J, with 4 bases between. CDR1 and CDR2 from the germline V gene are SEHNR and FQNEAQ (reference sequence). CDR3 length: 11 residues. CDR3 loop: CASSYNYEQYF. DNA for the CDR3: TGTGCCAGCAGCTATAACTACGAGCAGTACTTC.

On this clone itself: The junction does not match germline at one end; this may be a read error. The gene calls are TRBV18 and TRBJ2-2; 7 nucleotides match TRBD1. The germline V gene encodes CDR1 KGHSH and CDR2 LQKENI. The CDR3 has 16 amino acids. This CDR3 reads CASPPLQGVDTGELFF. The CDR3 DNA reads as TGTGCCAGCCCACCCCTTCAGGGGGTGGACACCGGGGAGCTGTTTTTT.

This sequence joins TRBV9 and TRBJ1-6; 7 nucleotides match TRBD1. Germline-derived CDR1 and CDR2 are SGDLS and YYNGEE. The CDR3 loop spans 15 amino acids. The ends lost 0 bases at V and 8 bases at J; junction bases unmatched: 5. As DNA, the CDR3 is TGTGCCAGCAGCGTAGGGCAGGGGGTTTATTCACCCCTCCACTTT. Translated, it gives CASSVGQGVYSPLHF.

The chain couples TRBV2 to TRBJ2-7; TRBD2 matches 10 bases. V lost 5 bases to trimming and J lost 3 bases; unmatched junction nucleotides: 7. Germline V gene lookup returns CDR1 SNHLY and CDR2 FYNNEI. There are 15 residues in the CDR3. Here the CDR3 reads CASSHQREGNYEQYF. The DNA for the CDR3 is TGTGCCAGCAGTCATCAGCGGGAGGGGAACTACGAGCAGTACTTC.

The CDR3 is CASSLGIAGFETQYF. CDR3 DNA: TGCGCCAGCAGCCTCGGGATAGCGGGATTTGAGACCCAGTACTTC. The V and J genes are TRBV5-1 and TRBJ2-5; 8 nucleotides line up with TRBD2. Trimming cost V 4 bases and J 5 bases; bases outside gene matches: 10. Germline loops: CDR1 SGHRS, CDR2 YFSETQ. The CDR3 has 15 residues.

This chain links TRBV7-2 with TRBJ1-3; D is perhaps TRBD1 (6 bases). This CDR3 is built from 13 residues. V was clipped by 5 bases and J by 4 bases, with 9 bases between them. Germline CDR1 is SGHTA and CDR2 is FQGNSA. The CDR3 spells CASSPGQGNTIYF. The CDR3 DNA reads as TGTGCCAGCAGCCCCGGACAGGGAAACACCATATATTTT.

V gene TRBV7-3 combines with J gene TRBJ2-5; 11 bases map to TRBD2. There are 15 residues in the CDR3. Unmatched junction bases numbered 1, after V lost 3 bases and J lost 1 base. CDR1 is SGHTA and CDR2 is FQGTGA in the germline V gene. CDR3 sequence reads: CASSLTSGTQETQYF. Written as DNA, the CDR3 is TGTGCCAGCAGCTTGACTAGCGGGACCCAAGAGACCCAGTACTTC.

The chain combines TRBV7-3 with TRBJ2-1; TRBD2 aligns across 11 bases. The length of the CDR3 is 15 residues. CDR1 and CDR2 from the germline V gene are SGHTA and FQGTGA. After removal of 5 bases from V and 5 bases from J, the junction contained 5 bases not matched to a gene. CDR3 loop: CASSEIAGGNNEQFF. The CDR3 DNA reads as TGTGCCAGCAGCGAAATAGCGGGAGGGAACAATGAGCAGTTCTTC.

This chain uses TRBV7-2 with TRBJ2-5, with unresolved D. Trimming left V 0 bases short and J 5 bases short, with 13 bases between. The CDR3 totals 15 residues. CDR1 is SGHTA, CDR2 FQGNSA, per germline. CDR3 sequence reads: CASSLAELGRETQYF. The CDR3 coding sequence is TGTGCCAGCAGCTTAGCGGAGCTAGGAAGGGAGACCCAGTACTTC.

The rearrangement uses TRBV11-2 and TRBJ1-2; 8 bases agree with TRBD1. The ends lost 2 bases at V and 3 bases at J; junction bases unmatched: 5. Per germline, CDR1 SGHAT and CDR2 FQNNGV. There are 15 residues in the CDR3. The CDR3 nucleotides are TGTGCCAGCAGCTTAACACAGGGGGTTCACTATGGCTACACCTTC. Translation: CASSLTQGVHYGYTF.

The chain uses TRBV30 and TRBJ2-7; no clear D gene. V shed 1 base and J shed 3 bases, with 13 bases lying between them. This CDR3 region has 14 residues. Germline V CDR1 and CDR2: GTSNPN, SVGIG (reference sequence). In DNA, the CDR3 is TGTGCCTGGAGTGAACCAACAGCTAACTACGAGCAGTACTTC. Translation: CAWSEPTANYEQYF.

The CDR3: CASRNTGANQETQYF. The CDR3 coding sequence is TGTGCCAGCAGGAACACAGGGGCCAACCAAGAGACCCAGTACTTC. The chain has TRBV5-4 and TRBJ2-5; 7 bases are shared with TRBD1. CDR3 length equals 15 residues. Per germline, CDR1 SGHNT and CDR2 YYREEE (reference sequence). V trimming: 5 bases; J trimming: 0 bases; junction bases outside the gene matches: 7.

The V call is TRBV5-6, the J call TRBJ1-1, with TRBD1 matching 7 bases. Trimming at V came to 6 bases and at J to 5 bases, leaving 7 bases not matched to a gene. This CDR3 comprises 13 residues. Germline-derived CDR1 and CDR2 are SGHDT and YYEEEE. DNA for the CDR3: TGTGCCAGCACATCGGGACAGAGGACTGAAGCTTTCTTT. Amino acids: CASTSGQRTEAFF. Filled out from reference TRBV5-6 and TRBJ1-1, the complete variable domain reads DAGVTQSPTHLIKTRGQQVTLRCSPKSGHDTVSWYQQALGQGPQFIFQYYEEEERQRGNFPDRFSGHQFPNYSSELNVNALLLGDSALYLCASTSGQRTEAFFGQGTRLTVV.

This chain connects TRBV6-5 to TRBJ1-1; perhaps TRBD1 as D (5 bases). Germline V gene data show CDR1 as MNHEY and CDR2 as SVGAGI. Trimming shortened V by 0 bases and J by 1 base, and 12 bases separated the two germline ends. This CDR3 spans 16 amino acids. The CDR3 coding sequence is TGTGCCAGCAGTTACTCCGGGCAGGGCACGAACACTGAAGCTTTCTTT. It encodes CASSYSGQGTNTEAFF.

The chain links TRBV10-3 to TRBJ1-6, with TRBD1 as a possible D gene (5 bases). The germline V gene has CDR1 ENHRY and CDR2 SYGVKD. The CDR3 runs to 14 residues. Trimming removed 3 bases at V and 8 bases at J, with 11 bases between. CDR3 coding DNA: TGTGCCATCAGTGAAAGGGGTTGGGATTCACCCCTCCACTTT. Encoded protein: CAISERGWDSPLHF.

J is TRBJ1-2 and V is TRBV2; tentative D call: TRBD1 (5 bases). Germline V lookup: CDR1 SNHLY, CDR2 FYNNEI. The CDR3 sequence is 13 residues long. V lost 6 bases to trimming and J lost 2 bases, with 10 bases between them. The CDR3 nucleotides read TGTGCCAGCAGCCCCCAGGGAAACTATGGCTACACCTTC. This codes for CASSPQGNYGYTF.